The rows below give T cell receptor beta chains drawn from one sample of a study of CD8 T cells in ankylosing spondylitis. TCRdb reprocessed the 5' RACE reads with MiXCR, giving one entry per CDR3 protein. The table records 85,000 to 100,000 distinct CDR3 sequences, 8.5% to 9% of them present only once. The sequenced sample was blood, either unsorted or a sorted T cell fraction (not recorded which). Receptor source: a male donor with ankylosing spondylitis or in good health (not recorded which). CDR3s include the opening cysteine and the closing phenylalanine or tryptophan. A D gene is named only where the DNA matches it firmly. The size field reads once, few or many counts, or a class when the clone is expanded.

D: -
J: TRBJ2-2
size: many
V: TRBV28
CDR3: CASSLPALRPDTGELFF
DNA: TGTGCCAGCAGTTTACCGGCCCTCCGACCCGACACCGGGGAGCTGTTTTTT

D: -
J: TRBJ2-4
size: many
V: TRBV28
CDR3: CASSLYSTGLAKNIQYF
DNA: TGTGCCAGCAGTCTCTACTCGACAGGCCTAGCCAAAAACATTCAGTACTTC

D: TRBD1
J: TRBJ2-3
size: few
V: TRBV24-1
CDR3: CATSPAGSRGRTDTQYF
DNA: TGTGCCACCAGTCCCGCAGGGTCGAGGGGGCGCACAGATACGCAGTATTTT

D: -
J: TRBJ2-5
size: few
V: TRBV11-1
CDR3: CASSLSGGRDRQETQYF
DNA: TGTGCCAGCAGCTTAAGTGGAGGCCGGGACCGCCAAGAGACCCAGTACTTC

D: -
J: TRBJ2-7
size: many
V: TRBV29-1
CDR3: CSVEASDSPYYEQYF
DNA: TGCAGCGTTGAAGCTTCGGACAGTCCTTACTACGAGCAGTACTTC

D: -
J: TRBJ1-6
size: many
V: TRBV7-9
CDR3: CASSSQDTLHF
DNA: TGTGCCAGCAGCTCCCAGGATACCCTCCACTTT

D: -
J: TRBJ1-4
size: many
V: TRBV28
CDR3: CASSVGTDEKLFF
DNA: TGTGCCAGCAGTGTCGGGACGGATGAAAAACTGTTTTTT

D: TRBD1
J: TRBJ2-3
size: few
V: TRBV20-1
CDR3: CSALDRAGTDTQYF
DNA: TGCAGTGCTTTGGACAGGGCGGGCACAGATACGCAGTATTTT

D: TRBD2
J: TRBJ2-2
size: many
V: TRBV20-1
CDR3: CSTTLGGKTGELFF
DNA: TGCAGTACGACGCTCGGGGGGAAGACCGGGGAGCTGTTTTTT

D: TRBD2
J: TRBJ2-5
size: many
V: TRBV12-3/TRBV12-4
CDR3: CASSPGLAPHQYF
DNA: TGTGCCAGCAGCCCGGGACTAGCCCCCCACCAGTACTTC

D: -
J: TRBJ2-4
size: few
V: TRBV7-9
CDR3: CASSDGLAKNIQYF
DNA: TGTGCCAGCTCAGACGGTCTAGCCAAAAACATTCAGTACTTC

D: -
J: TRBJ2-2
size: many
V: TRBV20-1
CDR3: CSAMHRAGELFF
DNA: TGCAGTGCTATGCACAGGGCCGGGGAGCTGTTTTTT

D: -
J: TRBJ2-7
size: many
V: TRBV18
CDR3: CASSSTFWGTSYEQYF
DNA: TGTGCCAGCTCATCAACCTTTTGGGGGACTTCCTACGAGCAGTACTTC

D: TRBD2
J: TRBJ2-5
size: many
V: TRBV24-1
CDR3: CATSDRVAGARETQYF
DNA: TGTGCCACCAGTGATAGGGTAGCGGGGGCGCGGGAGACCCAGTACTTC

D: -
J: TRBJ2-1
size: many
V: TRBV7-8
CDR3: CASSLVLRRDEQFF
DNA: TGTGCCAGCAGCTTAGTCCTCCGGCGGGATGAGCAGTTCTTC

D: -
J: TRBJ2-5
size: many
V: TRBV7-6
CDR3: CASSLLPTQAQETQYF
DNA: TGTGCTAGCAGCTTACTTCCGACACAAGCTCAAGAGACCCAGTACTTC

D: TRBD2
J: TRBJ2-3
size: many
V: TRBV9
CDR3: CASSVAGGLTDTQYF
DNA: TGTGCCAGCAGCGTAGCGGGGGGGCTGACAGATACGCAGTATTTT

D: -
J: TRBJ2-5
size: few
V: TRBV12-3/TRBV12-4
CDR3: CASTQTQGARTQYF
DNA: TGTGCCAGCACCCAAACACAGGGCGCAAGGACCCAGTACTTC

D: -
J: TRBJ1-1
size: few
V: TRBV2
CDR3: CASSLSTWSTEAFF
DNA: TGTGCCAGCAGTCTATCGACCTGGTCCACTGAAGCTTTCTTT

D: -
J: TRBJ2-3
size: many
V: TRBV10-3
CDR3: CAISFSAGTDTQYF
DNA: TGTGCCATCAGTTTTAGCGCAGGCACAGATACGCAGTATTTT

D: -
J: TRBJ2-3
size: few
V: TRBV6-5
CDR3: CASSYQRGTSTDTQYF
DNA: TGTGCCAGCAGTTACCAACGGGGGACCAGCACAGATACGCAGTATTTT

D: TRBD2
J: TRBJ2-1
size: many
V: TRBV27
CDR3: CASSLSKVAGTEQFF
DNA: TGTGCCAGCAGTTTATCGAAGGTAGCGGGGACTGAGCAGTTCTTC

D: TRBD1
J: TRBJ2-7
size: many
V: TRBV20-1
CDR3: CSATSGQGYEQYF
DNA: TGCAGTGCTACGTCTGGACAGGGTTACGAGCAGTACTTC

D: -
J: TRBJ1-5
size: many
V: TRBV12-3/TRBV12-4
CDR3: CASSLAGRNQPQHF
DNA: TGTGCCAGCAGTTTAGCAGGGCGCAATCAGCCCCAGCATTTT